The present entry profiles one T cell receptor beta chain with its context. The antigen remains unidentified. This record comes from a study of monozygotic twins with inflammatory bowel disease. Study-wide results and limits: Different subtypes (of T cells) could not be told apart from one another.

TCRdb re-called the 5' RACE reads; one entry per CDR3 protein, DNA not given. Recorded here are just over 300,000 distinct CDR3 sequences; the top ten clones represent roughly 5.8%. The CDR3 is 13 residues long. Germline V gene lookup returns CDR1 GTSNPN and CDR2 SVGIG (reference sequence). The TCR was taken from a human donor with ulcerative colitis or Crohn's disease, or a healthy co-twin of an affected twin (not recorded which). Sequenced: blood. The chain recombines TRBV30 with TRBJ1-4. CDR3 amino acids: CAWRGLSNEKLFF.